This T cell receptor beta chain was sequenced in a study of post-analysis software for immune sequencing data. On the study more broadly: Relapsing-remitting, secondary progressive and progressive-relapsing multiple sclerosis were all included among the disease courses. Study findings and constraints: Comparison with controls showed significantly lower normalized Chao1 diversity in multiple sclerosis patients. When the samples were clustered directly with F measure, those that had been prepared in the same batch showed strong co-clustering. Roughly five TRBV segments were more frequent in patients than controls; TRBV5-6, TRBV5-1 and TRBV20-1 belonged to this group.

The CDR3 is 18 amino acids. Looked up from germline, CDR1 is SGHNT and CDR2 is YENEEA. Losses at the gene ends were 1 base for V and 5 bases for J; bases not matched to a gene: 7. Concerning this clonotype: What it binds is not known.

Each TCR beta cDNA library carried unique molecular identifiers. TCRdb reanalysed the PCR reads using MiXCR and keeps one entry per CDR3 protein. Of about 820,000 distinct CDR3 sequences listed, approximately 53% are singletons. V is TRBV11-3 and J is TRBJ2-1; 14 nucleotides agree with TRBD2. The specimen sequenced was blood. This receptor was identified in a girl between 10 and 17 years old with multiple sclerosis. CDR3 bases: TGTGCCAGCAGCTTAGCCGGGACTAGCGGGGGCTCAGACAATGAGCAGTTCTTC. It codes for CASSLAGTSGGSDNEQFF.